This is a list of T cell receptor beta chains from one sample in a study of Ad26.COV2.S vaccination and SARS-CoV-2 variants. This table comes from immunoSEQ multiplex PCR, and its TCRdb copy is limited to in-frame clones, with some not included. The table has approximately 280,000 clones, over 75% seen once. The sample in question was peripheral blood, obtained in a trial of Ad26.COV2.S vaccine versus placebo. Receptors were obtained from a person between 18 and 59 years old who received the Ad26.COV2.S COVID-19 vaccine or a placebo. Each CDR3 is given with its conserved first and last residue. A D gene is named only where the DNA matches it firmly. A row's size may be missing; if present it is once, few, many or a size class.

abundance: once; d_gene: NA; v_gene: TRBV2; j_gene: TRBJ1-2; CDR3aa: CASSLRAGFGYTF; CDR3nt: TGTGCCAGCAGCCTGAGGGCAGGGTTCGGCTACACCTTC
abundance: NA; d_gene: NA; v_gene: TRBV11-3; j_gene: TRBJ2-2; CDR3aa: CASSLGGTTRTGELFF; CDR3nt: TGTGCCAGCAGCTTAGGTGGAACTACCCGCACCGGGGAGCTGTTTTTT
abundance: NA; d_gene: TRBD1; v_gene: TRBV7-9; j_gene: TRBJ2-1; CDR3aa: CASSEGQSSYNEQFF; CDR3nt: TGTGCCAGCAGCGAGGGACAGAGCTCCTACAATGAGCAGTTCTTC
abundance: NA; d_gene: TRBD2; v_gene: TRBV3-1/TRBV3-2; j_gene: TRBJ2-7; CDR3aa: CASSQSPGRLAEAYEQYF; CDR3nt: TGTGCCAGCAGCCAATCACCCGGTCGACTAGCGGAGGCCTACGAGCAGTACTTC
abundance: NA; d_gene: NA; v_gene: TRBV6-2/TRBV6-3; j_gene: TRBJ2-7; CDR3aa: CASSYSSTEQYF; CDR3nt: TGTGCCAGCAGTTACTCGAGTACCGAGCAGTACTTC
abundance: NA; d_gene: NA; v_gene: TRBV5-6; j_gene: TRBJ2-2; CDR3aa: CASSLEWGAGELFF; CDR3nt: TGTGCCAGCAGCTTGGAGTGGGGGGCCGGGGAGCTGTTTTTT
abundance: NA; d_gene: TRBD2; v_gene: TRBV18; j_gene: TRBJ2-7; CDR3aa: CASSPGSGVLGVAYEQYF; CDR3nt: TGTGCCAGCTCACCGGGCAGCGGGGTACTGGGGGTCGCCTACGAGCAGTACTTC
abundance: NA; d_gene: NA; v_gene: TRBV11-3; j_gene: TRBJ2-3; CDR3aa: CASSLLREADTQYF; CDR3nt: TGTGCCAGCAGCTTATTGAGGGAGGCAGATACGCAGTATTTT
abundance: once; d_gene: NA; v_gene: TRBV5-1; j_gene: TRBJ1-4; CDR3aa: CASKMTPTNEKLFF; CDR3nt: TGCGCCAGCAAAATGACACCAACTAATGAAAAACTGTTTTTT
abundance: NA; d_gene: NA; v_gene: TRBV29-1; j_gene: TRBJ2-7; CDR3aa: CSVRTGSSYEQYF; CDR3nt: TGCAGCGTGAGGACGGGATCATCCTACGAGCAGTACTTC
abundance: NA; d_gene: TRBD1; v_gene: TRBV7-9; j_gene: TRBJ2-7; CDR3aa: CASSPLEGQGAYEQYF; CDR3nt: TGTGCCAGCAGCCCCCTAGAGGGACAGGGGGCATACGAGCAGTACTTC
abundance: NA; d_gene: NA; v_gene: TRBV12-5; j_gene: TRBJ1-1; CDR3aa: CASGSRRASLNTEAFF; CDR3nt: TGTGCTAGTGGTTCCCGACGGGCCTCCTTGAACACTGAAGCTTTCTTT
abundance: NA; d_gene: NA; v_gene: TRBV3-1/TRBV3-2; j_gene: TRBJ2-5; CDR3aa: CASSPPPVEGGKSETQYF; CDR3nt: TGTGCCAGCAGCCCACCCCCGGTGGAGGGGGGGAAGTCAGAGACCCAGTACTTC
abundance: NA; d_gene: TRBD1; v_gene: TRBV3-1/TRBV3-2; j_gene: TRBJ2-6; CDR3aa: CASSRRTGTGTSSGANVLTF; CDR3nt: TGTGCCAGCAGCCGAAGGACCGGGACAGGGACTTCCTCTGGGGCCAACGTCCTGACTTTC
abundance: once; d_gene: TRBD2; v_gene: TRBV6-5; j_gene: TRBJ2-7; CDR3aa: CASRSGTPPYEQYF; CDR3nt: TGTGCCAGCAGAAGCGGGACTCCCCCCTACGAGCAGTACTTC
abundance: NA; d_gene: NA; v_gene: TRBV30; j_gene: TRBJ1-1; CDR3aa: CAWSPTFNTEAFF; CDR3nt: TGTGCCTGGAGTCCGACTTTTAACACTGAAGCTTTCTTT
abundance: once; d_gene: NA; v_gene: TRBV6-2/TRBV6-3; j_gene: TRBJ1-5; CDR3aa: CASSYRGGASGPQHF; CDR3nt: TGTGCCAGCAGTTACCGCGGAGGGGCGTCCGGGCCCCAGCATTTT
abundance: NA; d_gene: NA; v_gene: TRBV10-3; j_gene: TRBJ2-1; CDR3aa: CAISESTGRSYNEQFF; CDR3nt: TGTGCCATCAGTGAGTCGACCGGAAGATCCTACAATGAGCAGTTCTTC
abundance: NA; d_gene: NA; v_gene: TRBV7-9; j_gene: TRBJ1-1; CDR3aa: CASSPSTGSEAFF; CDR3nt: TGTGCCAGCAGCCCCTCGACAGGCTCTGAAGCTTTCTTT
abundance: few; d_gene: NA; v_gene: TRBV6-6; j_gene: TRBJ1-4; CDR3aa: CASRIPRTTADEKLFF; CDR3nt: TGTGCCAGCAGAATACCAAGGACGACGGCGGATGAAAAACTGTTTTTT
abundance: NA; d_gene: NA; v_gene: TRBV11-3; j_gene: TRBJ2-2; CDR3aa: CASSPQRGTTGELFF; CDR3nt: TGTGCCAGCAGCCCCCAAAGGGGAACTACCGGGGAGCTGTTTTTT
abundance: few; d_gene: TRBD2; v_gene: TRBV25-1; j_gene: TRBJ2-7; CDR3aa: CASSDRTSGYEQYF; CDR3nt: TGTGCCAGCAGTGACAGGACTAGCGGATACGAGCAGTACTTC
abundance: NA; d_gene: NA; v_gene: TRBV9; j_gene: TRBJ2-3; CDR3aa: CASSVLSSVDTQYF; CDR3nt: TGTGCCAGCAGCGTCCTTTCTTCGGTAGATACGCAGTATTTT
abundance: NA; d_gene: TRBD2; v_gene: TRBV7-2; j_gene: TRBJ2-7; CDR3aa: CASSFGAGDAEQYF; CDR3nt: TGTGCCAGCAGCTTTGGAGCGGGAGACGCCGAGCAGTACTTC
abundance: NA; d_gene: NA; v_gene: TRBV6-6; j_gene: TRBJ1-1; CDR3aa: CASSLWVNTEAFF; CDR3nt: TGTGCCAGCAGTTTATGGGTGAACACTGAAGCTTTCTTT
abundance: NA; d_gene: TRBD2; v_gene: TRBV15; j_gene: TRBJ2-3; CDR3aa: CATSRWTSGTGDTQYF; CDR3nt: TGTGCCACCAGCCGATGGACTAGCGGGACTGGAGATACGCAGTATTTT